A single TCR beta chain is shown here with its context. The entry originates in a study of blood T cell repertoires in COVID-19. Overall study: T cells, B-cell-depleted T cells, or PBMCs provided the cDNA or gDNA that served as material.

With 0 bases removed from V and 5 bases from J, the gap between germline ends came to 14 bases. CDR3 length equals 15 residues. Germline CDR1 and CDR2: SGHKS and YYEKEE (reference sequence). Original data processing: Reference gene primer amplification gave nucleated cell count estimates. TCRdb's table, derived via immunoSEQ multiplex PCR, lists solely in-frame clones and lacks some. The D gene and trimming were derived from the DNA, and the V and J assignments and clone size from that table. Among around 300,000 clones, about nine tenths were seen once, and the ten largest hold 2% to 2.5%. This clonotype was obtained from a man between 50 and 59 years old with acute or convalescent COVID-19. The sample consisted of peripheral blood. The rearrangement links TRBV5-5 to TRBJ1-2; D might be TRBD1 (5 bases). Here the CDR3 reads CASSLALRGEYGYTF. The CDR3 DNA reads TGTGCCAGCAGCTTGGCCTTGCGGGGGGAATATGGCTACACCTTC.